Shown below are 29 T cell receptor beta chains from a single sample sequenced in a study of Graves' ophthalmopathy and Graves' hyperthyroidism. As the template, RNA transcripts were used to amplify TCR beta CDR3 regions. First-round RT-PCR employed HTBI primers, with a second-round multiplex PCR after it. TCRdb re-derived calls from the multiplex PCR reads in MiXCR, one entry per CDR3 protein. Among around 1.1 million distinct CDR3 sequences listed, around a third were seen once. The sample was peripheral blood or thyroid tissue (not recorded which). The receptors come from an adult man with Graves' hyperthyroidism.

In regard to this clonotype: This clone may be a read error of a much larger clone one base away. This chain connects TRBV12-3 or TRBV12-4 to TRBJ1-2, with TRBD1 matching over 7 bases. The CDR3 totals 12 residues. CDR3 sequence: CAGRPRGYGYTF. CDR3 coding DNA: TGTGCCGGCAGGCCCAGGGGGTATGGCTACACCTTC.

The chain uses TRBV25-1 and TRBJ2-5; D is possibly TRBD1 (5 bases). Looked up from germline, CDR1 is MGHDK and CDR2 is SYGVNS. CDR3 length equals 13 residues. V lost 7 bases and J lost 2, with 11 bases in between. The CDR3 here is CASMFQGQETQYF. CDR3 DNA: TGTGCCAGCATGTTTCAGGGACAAGAGACCCAGTACTTC.

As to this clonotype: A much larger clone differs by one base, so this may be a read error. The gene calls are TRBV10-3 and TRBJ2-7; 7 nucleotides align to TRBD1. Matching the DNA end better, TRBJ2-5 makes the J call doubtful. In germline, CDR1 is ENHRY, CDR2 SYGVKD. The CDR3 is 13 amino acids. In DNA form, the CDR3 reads TGTGCCATCAGCATTTGGGACAGCGAGACCCAGTACTTC. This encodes CAISIWDSETQYF.

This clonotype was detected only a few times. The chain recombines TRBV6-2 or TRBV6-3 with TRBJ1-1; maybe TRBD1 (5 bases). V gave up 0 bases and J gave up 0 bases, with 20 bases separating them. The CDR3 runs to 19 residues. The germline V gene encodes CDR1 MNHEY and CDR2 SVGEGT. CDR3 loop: CASSYSLWEGTDMNTEAFF. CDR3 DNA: TGTGCCAGCAGTTACTCGTTGTGGGAGGGGACGGACATGAACACTGAAGCTTTCTTT.

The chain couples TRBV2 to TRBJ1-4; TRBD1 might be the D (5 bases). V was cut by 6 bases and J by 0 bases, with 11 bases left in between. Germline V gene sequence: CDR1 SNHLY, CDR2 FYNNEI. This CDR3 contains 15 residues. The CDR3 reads CASRDGGATNEKLFF. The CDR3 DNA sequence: TGTGCCAGCAGAGACGGGGGGGCAACTAATGAAAAACTGTTTTTT.

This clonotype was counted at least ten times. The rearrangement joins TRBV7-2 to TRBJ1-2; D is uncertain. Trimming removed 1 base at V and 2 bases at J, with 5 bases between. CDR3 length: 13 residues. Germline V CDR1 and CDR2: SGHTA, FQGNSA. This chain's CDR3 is CASSLVQNYGYTF. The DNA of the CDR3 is TGTGCCAGCAGCTTAGTCCAGAACTATGGCTACACCTTC.

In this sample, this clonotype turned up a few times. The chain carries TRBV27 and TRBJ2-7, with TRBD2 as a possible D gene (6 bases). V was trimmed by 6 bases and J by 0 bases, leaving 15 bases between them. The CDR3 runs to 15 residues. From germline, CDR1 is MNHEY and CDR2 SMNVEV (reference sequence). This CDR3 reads CASSPPGAHSYEQYF. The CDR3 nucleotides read TGTGCCAGCAGCCCACCGGGAGCCCACTCCTACGAGCAGTACTTC.

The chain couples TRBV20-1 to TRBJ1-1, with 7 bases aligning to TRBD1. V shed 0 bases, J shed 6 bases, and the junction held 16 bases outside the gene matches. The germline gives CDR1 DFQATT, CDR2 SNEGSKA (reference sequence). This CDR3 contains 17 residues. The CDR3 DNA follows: TGCAGTGCTAGAGATCGTTCTGGGGGTCGCAGGGGGTCTGAAGCTTTCTTT. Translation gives CSARDRSGGRRGSEAFF.

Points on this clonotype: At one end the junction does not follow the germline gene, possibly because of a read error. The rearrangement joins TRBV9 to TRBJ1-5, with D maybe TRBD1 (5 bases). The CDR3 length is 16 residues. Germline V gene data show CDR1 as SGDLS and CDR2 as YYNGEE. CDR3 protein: CTSRAPRGTANQPQHF. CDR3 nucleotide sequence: TGTACCAGCAGAGCCCCCAGAGGGACGGCTAATCAGCCCCAGCATTTT.

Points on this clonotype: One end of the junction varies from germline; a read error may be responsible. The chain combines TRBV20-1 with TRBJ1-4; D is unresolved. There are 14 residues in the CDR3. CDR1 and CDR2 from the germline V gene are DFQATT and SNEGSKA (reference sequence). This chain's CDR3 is CSASYPSGFEKLSF. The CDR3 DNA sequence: TGCAGTGCTAGCTACCCGTCGGGATTCGAAAAACTGTCTTTT.

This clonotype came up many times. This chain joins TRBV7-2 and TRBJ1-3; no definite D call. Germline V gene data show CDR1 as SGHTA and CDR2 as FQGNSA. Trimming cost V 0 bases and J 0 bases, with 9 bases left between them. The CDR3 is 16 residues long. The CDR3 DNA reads TGTGCCAGCAGCTTAGCGTTGGGCAGCTCTGGAAACACCATATATTTT. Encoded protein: CASSLALGSSGNTIYF.

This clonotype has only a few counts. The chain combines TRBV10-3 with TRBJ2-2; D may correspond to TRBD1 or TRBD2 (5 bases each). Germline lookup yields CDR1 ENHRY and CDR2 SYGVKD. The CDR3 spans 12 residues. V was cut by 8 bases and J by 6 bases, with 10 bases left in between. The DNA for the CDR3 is TGTGCCATCGAGAGGGGATCCGGGGAGCTGTTTTTT. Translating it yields CAIERGSGELFF.

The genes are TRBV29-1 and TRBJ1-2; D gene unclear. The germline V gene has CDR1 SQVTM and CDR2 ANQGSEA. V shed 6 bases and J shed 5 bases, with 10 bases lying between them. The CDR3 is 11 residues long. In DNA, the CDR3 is TGCAGCGTCCTTTGGGTATATGGCTACACCTTC. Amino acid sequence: CSVLWVYGYTF.

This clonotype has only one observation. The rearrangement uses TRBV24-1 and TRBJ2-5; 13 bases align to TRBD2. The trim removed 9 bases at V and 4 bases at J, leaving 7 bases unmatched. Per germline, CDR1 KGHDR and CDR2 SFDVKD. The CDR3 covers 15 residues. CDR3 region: CATGGLAGIRETQYF. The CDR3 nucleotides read TGTGCCACCGGGGGACTAGCGGGGATTAGAGAGACCCAGTACTTC.

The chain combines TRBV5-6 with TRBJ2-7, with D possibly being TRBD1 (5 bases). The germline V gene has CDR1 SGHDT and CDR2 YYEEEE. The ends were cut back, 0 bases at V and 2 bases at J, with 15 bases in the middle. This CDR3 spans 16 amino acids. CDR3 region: CASSLGSGKFTYEQYF. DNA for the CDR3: TGTGCCAGCAGCTTGGGTTCAGGGAAGTTCACCTACGAGCAGTACTTC.

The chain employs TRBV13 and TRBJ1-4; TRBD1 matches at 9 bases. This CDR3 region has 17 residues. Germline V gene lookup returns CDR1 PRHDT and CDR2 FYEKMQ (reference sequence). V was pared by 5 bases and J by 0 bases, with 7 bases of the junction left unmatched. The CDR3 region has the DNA TGTGCCAGCAGCCGGACAGGGGATTATGCAACTAATGAAAAACTGTTTTTT. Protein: CASSRTGDYATNEKLFF.

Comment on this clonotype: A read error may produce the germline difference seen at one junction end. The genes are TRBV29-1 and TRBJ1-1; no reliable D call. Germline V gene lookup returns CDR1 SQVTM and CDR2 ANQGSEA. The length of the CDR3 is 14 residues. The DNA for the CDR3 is TGCAGCGTTGCCGGGCTGACGGGAGGATTTGAAGCTTTCTTC. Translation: CSVAGLTGGFEAFF.

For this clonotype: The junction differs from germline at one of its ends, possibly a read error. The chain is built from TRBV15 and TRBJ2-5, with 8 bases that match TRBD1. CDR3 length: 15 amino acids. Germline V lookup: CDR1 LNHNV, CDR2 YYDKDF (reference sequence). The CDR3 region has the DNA TGTGTCACCAGCCAAGCCCAGACAGGGGTAGAGACCCAGTACTTC. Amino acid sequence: CVTSQAQTGVETQYF.

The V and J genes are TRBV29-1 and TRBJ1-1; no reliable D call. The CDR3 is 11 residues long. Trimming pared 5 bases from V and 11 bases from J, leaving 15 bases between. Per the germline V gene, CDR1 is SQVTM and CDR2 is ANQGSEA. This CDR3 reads CSVLRAEDAFF. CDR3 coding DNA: TGCAGCGTTCTTAGGGCCGAGGATGCTTTCTTT.

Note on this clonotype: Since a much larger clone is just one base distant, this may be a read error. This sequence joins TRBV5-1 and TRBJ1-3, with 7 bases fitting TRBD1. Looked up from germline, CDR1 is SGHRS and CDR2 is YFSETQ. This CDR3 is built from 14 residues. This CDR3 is CAGSPSPGQLSEYF. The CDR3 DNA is TGCGCCGGCAGCCCATCTCCGGGACAGTTATCCGAATATTTT.

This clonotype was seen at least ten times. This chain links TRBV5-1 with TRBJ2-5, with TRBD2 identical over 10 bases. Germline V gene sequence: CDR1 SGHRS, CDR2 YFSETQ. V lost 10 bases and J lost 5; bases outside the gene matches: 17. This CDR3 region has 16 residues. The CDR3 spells CASGDGASGSGETQYF. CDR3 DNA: TGCGCCTCAGGTGATGGAGCTAGCGGGAGTGGTGAGACCCAGTACTTC. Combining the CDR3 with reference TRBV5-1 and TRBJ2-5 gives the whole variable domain KAGVTQTPRYLIKTRGQQVTLSCSPISGHRSVSWYQQTPGQGLQFLFEYFSETQRNKGNFPGRFSGRQFSNSRSEMNVSTLELGDSALYLCASGDGASGSGETQYFGPGTRLLVL.

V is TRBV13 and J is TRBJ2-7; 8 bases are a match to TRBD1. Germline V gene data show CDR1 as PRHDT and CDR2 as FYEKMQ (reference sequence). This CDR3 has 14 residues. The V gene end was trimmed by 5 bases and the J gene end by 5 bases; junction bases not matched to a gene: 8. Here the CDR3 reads CASSLRTGLHEQYF. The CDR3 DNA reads TGTGCCAGCAGCCTCCGGACAGGGCTCCACGAGCAGTACTTC.

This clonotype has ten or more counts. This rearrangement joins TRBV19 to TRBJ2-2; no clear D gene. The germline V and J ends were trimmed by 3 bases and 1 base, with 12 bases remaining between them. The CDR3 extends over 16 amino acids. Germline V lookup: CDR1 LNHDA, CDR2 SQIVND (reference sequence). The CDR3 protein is CASSMAFAQNTGELFF. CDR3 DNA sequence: TGTGCCAGTAGTATGGCGTTTGCTCAGAACACCGGGGAGCTGTTTTTT.

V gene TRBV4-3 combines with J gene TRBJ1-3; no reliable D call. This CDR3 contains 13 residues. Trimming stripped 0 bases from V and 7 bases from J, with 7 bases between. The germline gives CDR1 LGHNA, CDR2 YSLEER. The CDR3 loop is CASSQDLGNTIYF. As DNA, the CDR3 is TGCGCCAGCAGCCAAGATCTAGGTAACACCATATATTTT.

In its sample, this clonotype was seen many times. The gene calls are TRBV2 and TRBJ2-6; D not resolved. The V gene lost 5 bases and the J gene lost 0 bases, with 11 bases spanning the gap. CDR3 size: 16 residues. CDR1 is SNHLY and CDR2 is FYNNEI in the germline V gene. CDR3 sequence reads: CASSISKHSGANVLTF. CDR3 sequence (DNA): TGTGCCAGCAGTATCTCTAAGCACTCTGGGGCCAACGTCCTGACTTTC.

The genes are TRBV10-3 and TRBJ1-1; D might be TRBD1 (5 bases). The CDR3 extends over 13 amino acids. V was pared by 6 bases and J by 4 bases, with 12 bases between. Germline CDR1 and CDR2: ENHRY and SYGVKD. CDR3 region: CAIRGDGGTEAFF. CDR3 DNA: TGTGCCATCAGGGGTGACGGGGGCACTGAAGCTTTCTTT.

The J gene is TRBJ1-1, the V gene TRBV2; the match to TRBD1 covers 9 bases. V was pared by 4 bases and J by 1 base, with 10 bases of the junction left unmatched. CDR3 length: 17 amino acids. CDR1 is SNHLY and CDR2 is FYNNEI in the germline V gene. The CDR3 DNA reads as TGTGCCAGCAGTGTAGATGTGGGGACAGGGCCGAACACTGAAGCTTTCTTT. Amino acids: CASSVDVGTGPNTEAFF.

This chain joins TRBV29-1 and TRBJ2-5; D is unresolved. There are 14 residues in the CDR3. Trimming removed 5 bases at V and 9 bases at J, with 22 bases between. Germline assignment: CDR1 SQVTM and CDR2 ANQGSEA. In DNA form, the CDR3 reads TGCAGCGTTACCTCGGAACACGACAATCAGCCCCAGTACTTC. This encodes CSVTSEHDNQPQYF.

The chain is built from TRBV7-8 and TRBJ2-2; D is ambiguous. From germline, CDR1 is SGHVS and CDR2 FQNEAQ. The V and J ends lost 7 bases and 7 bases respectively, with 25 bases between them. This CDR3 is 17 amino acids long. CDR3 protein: CASNSSSARPVVGELFF. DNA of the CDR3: TGTGCCAGCAACTCCTCATCCGCGAGGCCCGTAGTCGGGGAGCTGTTTTTT.